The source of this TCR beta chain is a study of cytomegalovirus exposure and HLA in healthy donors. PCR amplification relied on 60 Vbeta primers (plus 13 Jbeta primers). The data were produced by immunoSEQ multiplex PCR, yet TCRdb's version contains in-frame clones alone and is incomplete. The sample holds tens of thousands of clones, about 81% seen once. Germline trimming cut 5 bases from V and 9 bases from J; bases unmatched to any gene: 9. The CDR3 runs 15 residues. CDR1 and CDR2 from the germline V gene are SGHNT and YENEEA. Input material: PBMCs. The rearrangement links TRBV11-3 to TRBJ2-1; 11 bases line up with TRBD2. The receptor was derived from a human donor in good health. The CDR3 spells CASSQLAGGSGEQFF. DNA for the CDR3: TGTGCCAGCAGCCAGCTAGCGGGGGGTTCGGGTGAGCAGTTCTTC. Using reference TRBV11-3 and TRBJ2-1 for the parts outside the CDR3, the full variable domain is EAGVVQSPRYKIIEKKQPVAFWCNPISGHNTLYWYLQNLGQGPELLIRYENEEAVDDSQLPKDRFSAERLKGVDSTLKIQPAELGDSAVYLCASSQLAGGSGEQFFGPGTRLTVL.